A single sample is the source of the 24 T cell receptor beta chains below, sequenced in a study of control samples from healthy donors and cancer patients. TCRdb keeps only in-frame clones here, not all; method: immunoSEQ multiplex PCR. The data show about 57,000 clones, approximately 90% seen once. The sample was PBMCs. The receptors stem from a man aged 25 to 40 with colorectal cancer.

The chain has TRBV29-1 and TRBJ1-2, with D hard to call. This CDR3 spans 11 amino acids. Trimming stripped 3 bases from V and 3 bases from J, with 5 bases between. CDR1 is SQVTM, CDR2 ANQGSEA, per germline. The CDR3, as DNA: TGCAGCGTTGAGCTCTACTATGGCTACACCTTC. Residues: CSVELYYGYTF.

The chain has TRBV18 and TRBJ2-3; perhaps TRBD1 as D (6 bases). This CDR3 has 15 amino acids. Deletions cut 4 bases from V and 0 bases from J, with 11 bases between. Germline values: CDR1 KGHSH, CDR2 LQKENI. The CDR3 loop reads CASSLSRGSTDTQYF. The DNA for the CDR3 is TGTGCCAGCTCACTCAGCAGGGGAAGCACAGATACGCAGTATTTT. The full variable domain, rest sourced from reference TRBV18 and TRBJ2-3, is NAGVMQNPRHLVRRRGQEARLRCSPMKGHSHVYWYRQLPEEGLKFMVYLQKENIIDESGMPKERFSAEFPKEGPSILRIQQVVRGDSAAYFCASSLSRGSTDTQYFGPGTRLTVL.

The chain recombines TRBV5-1 with TRBJ1-2; D gene unclear. Trimming stripped 0 bases from V and 7 bases from J, with 10 bases between. CDR3 length: 13 residues. Per the germline V gene, CDR1 is SGHRS and CDR2 is YFSETQ. This CDR3 is CASSLGARVGYTF. CDR3 coding DNA: TGCGCCAGCAGCTTGGGGGCGCGGGTTGGCTACACCTTC.

This chain joins TRBV7-9 and TRBJ2-5; the match to TRBD2 covers 8 bases. The CDR3 length is 18 residues. V gave up 1 base and J gave up 2 bases; unmatched junction bases: 12. Germline V gene data show CDR1 as SEHNR and CDR2 as FQNEAQ (reference sequence). This CDR3 reads CASSLVRGGVEGQETQYF. In DNA form, the CDR3 reads TGTGCCAGCAGCTTAGTACGGGGGGGAGTTGAAGGGCAAGAGACCCAGTACTTC.

The rearrangement links TRBV2 to TRBJ1-2, with TRBD1 matching 7 bases. Germline V gene lookup returns CDR1 SNHLY and CDR2 FYNNEI. Trimming at V came to 4 bases and at J to 5 bases, leaving 25 bases not matched to a gene. The CDR3 has 20 amino acids. As DNA, the CDR3 is TGTGCCAGCAGTGTAGAGTTCGGGTGGACAGGAGAAATTGTGGGGTATGGCTACACCTTC. It specifies CASSVEFGWTGEIVGYGYTF.

V gene TRBV7-8 combines with J gene TRBJ1-1; D is ambiguous. Germline lookup yields CDR1 SGHVS and CDR2 FQNEAQ. The germline V and J ends were trimmed by 2 bases and 0 bases, with 10 bases remaining between them. The CDR3 runs 15 residues. The CDR3 region has the DNA TGTGCCAGCAGCTTACCCGGCAGCATGAACACTGAAGCTTTCTTT. Encoded protein: CASSLPGSMNTEAFF.

The chain recombines TRBV7-9 with TRBJ2-7, with D possibly TRBD2 on 5 matching bases. Trimming stripped 8 bases from V and 2 bases from J, with 13 bases between. The CDR3 has 13 amino acids. Germline V gene lookup returns CDR1 SEHNR and CDR2 FQNEAQ (reference sequence). CDR3 bases: TGTGCCAGCGCCCCGGACTCGACCTACGAGCAGTACTTC. It encodes CASAPDSTYEQYF.

This rearrangement joins TRBV6-4 to TRBJ2-3, with TRBD2 identical over 9 bases. The CDR3 is 16 amino acids. Germline lookup yields CDR1 MRHNA and CDR2 SNTAGT. Losses at the gene ends were 0 bases for V and 2 bases for J; bases not matched to a gene: 3. Here the CDR3 DNA reads TGTGCCAGCAGTGACTCGCCTAGCGGGGCCACAGATACGCAGTATTTT. Its translation is CASSDSPSGATDTQYF.

The chain carries TRBV5-1 and TRBJ1-3; no definite D call. Per the germline V gene, CDR1 is SGHRS and CDR2 is YFSETQ. V was pared by 6 bases and J by 0 bases, with 4 bases between. CDR3 size: 12 residues. The CDR3 spells CASTSSGNTIYF. The CDR3, as DNA: TGCGCCAGCACGAGCTCTGGAAACACCATATATTTT.

The chain is built from TRBV4-3 and TRBJ2-3; 11 bases agree with TRBD2. V shed 0 bases and J 2 bases; nucleotides not matched to a gene: 7. Germline V gene sequence: CDR1 LGHNA, CDR2 YSLEER. This CDR3 comprises 18 residues. The DNA of the CDR3 is TGCGCCAGCAGCCAAGACCTGCCTAGCGGGGGGCCCACAGATACGCAGTATTTT. Amino acid sequence: CASSQDLPSGGPTDTQYF.

The chain is built from TRBV6-5 and TRBJ1-1; perhaps TRBD1 as D (5 bases). V was cut by 6 bases and J by 5 bases, with 13 bases left in between. CDR1 and CDR2 (germline): MNHEY, SVGAGI. The CDR3 has 13 amino acids. Here the CDR3 DNA reads TGTGCCAGCAGAGGGACTTTCGAAACTGAAGCTTTCTTT. Protein: CASRGTFETEAFF.

V gene TRBV19 combines with J gene TRBJ1-6; D ambiguous. Germline V gene lookup returns CDR1 LNHDA and CDR2 SQIVND (reference sequence). The CDR3 spans 15 residues. V was cut by 8 bases and J by 0 bases, with 11 bases left in between. CDR3 amino acids: CASGKSNSYNSPLHF. CDR3 nucleotide sequence: TGTGCCAGTGGAAAGTCGAACTCCTATAATTCACCCCTCCACTTT.

The CDR3 loop is CASSLGTRTDTQYF. DNA for the CDR3: TGCGCCAGCAGCTTGGGGACCCGCACAGATACGCAGTATTTT. The V and J genes are TRBV5-1 and TRBJ2-3; no firm D call. Trimming took off 0 bases at V and 1 base at J, with 6 bases between the two ends. The CDR3 totals 14 residues. Germline V lookup: CDR1 SGHRS, CDR2 YFSETQ.

J is TRBJ2-7 and V is TRBV7-9; D ambiguous. This CDR3 spans 14 amino acids. The V end lost 1 base, the J end lost 7 bases, and 14 bases lay between the germline ends. The V gene's germline CDR1 is SEHNR and CDR2 FQNEAQ (reference sequence). CDR3 DNA sequence: TGTGCCAGCAGCTTAGATCCGACACCCCAAGAGCAGTACTTC. It yields the protein CASSLDPTPQEQYF.

The V gene is TRBV5-1, the J gene TRBJ2-7, with D hard to call. Germline CDR1 reads SGHRS; CDR2 reads YFSETQ. V was cut by 4 bases and J by 1 base, with 15 bases left in between. CDR3 length equals 15 residues. The CDR3 DNA reads TGCGCCAGCAGCCCGGGCTTTGGGTTGTCCTACGAGCAGTACTTC. It specifies CASSPGFGLSYEQYF.

The chain carries TRBV4-3 and TRBJ2-2; 16 bases fit TRBD2. Per germline, CDR1 LGHNA and CDR2 YSLEER. The J segment lost 6 bases and the V segment lost 0 bases, leaving 10 bases of the junction unmatched. The CDR3 loop spans 20 amino acids. Written as DNA, the CDR3 is TGCGCCAGCAGCCAAGATAGTAAGGGACTAGCGGGGGGGCCACCCGGGGAGCTGTTTTTT. Protein product: CASSQDSKGLAGGPPGELFF.

The V and J genes are TRBV24-1 and TRBJ2-3; a weak D match, TRBD2 (6 bases). Looked up from germline, CDR1 is KGHDR and CDR2 is SFDVKD. The CDR3 totals 17 residues. V gave up 5 bases and J gave up 0 bases, with 17 bases separating them. The CDR3 DNA reads TGTGCCACCAGTGGAGCCTCCGGCGGGATTAGCACAGATACGCAGTATTTT. Translation gives CATSGASGGISTDTQYF.

This clone was counted a single time. The chain employs TRBV3-1 (or the pseudogene TRBV3-2) and TRBJ2-6; the match to TRBD1 covers 12 bases. V lost 0 bases and J lost 1; bases outside the gene matches: 7. The CDR3 spans 20 residues. Germline CDR1 LGHDT, CDR2 YNNKEL (reference sequence). The CDR3, as DNA: TGTGCCAGCAGCCAAGAGAGGGACAGGGGGCTAAGATCTGGGGCCAACGTCCTGACTTTC. Amino acid sequence: CASSQERDRGLRSGANVLTF.

The chain couples TRBV30 to TRBJ1-3; the D is unclear. CDR1 is GTSNPN, CDR2 SVGIG, per germline (reference sequence). With 0 bases removed from V and 8 bases from J, the gap between germline ends came to 14 bases. The CDR3 extends over 14 amino acids. The CDR3 region has the DNA TGTGCCTGGAGTGTACTGGGTTTAGCGGACACCATATATTTT. As protein: CAWSVLGLADTIYF.

The chain links TRBV7-8 to TRBJ2-5; 9 bases are a match to TRBD1. Per germline, CDR1 SGHVS and CDR2 FQNEAQ. J lost 9 bases, V lost 2 bases, and 7 bases had no gene match. The CDR3 covers 14 residues. The CDR3 spells CASSLSWTGEAQYF. The CDR3 DNA reads as TGTGCCAGCAGCTTAAGTTGGACAGGGGAGGCCCAGTACTTC. Full variable domain (remainder filled in from reference TRBV7-8 and TRBJ2-5): GAGVSQSPRYKVAKRGQDVALRCDPISGHVSLFWYQQALGQGPEFLTYFQNEAQLDKSGLPSDRFFAERPEGSVSTLKIQRTQQEDSAVYLCASSLSWTGEAQYFGPGTRLLVL.

CDR3 DNA: TGCGCCAGCAGCTCTACTAGCGGGGGGGCCTATGAGCAGTTCTTC. Translation: CASSSTSGGAYEQFF. This rearrangement joins TRBV5-1 to TRBJ2-1; 13 bases map to TRBD2. Germline CDR1 is SGHRS and CDR2 is YFSETQ. The ends lost 3 bases at V and 8 bases at J; junction bases unmatched: 5. The CDR3 runs to 15 residues.

V and J are TRBV19 and TRBJ2-5; perhaps TRBD1 as D (5 bases). CDR1 is LNHDA and CDR2 is SQIVND in the germline V gene (reference sequence). Trimming stripped 6 bases from V and 7 bases from J, with 21 bases between. CDR3 length: 15 residues. The CDR3: CASSSSGANRGTQYF. The DNA for the CDR3 is TGTGCCAGTAGCTCGTCTGGGGCTAATAGGGGGACCCAGTACTTC.

The chain carries TRBV4-1 and TRBJ2-2, with 13 bases fitting TRBD2. CDR1 is MGHRA and CDR2 is YSYEKL in the germline V gene. The CDR3 contains 18 residues. Trimming took 0 bases from V and 4 from J; bases not matched to a gene: 5. CDR3 coding DNA: TGCGCCAGCAGCCAAGAAAGGGGACTAGCGGGACCCACCGGGGAGCTGTTTTTT. It encodes CASSQERGLAGPTGELFF.

CDR3 loop: CASSVGGGPEQFF. The DNA for the CDR3 is TGTGCCAGCAGTGTGGGCGGGGGGCCAGAGCAGTTCTTC. The V and J genes are TRBV12-3 or TRBV12-4 and TRBJ2-1; 8 bases fit TRBD2. This CDR3 is built from 13 residues. V lost 5 bases, J lost 10 bases, and 7 bases stayed unmatched.